The rows below give T cell receptor beta chains drawn from one sample of a study of identical twins. TCRdb recomputed calls from the 5' RACE reads with MiXCR, one row per CDR3 protein. The table records a few hundred thousand distinct CDR3 sequences, approximately 24% of them present only once. This sample also belongs to another study, concerning T cells expressing NK-cell markers.

The sample was CD4+ T cells sorted from blood. Receptors originate from a woman aged 18-29 years in good health. The CDR3 runs from the conserved cysteine through the conserved F or W. Each record gives: V gene, J gene, clone size, D gene, CDR3 protein, CDR3 DNA. A D gene is named only where the DNA matches it firmly. Expanded clones are given a class, and other clones once, few, many or no size at all.

v_call: TRBV29-1
j_call: TRBJ1-2
clone_size: .
d_call: .
cdr3_aa: CSVLRGNGGYTF
cdr3_nt: TGCAGCGTTCTCAGGGGAAATGGTGGCTACACCTTC

v_call: TRBV29-1
j_call: TRBJ2-5
clone_size: few
d_call: .
cdr3_aa: CSSLRLGPETQYF
cdr3_nt: TGCAGCTCCCTTCGCTTAGGGCCAGAGACCCAGTACTTC

v_call: TRBV20-1
j_call: TRBJ2-5
clone_size: .
d_call: .
cdr3_aa: CSASLRGVAQYF
cdr3_nt: TGCAGTGCCTCGCTACGGGGAGTGGCCCAGTACTTC

v_call: TRBV4-3
j_call: TRBJ1-6
clone_size: .
d_call: .
cdr3_aa: CASSQELSGNSPLHF
cdr3_nt: TGCGCCAGCAGCCAAGAATTGTCGGGGAATTCACCCCTCCACTTT

v_call: TRBV28
j_call: TRBJ1-4
clone_size: .
d_call: TRBD1
cdr3_aa: CASRRPGTGSEKLFF
cdr3_nt: TGTGCCAGCAGACGTCCAGGGACAGGGAGTGAAAAACTGTTTTTT

v_call: TRBV20-1
j_call: TRBJ2-3
clone_size: few
d_call: TRBD2
cdr3_aa: CSAERGGFYTQYF
cdr3_nt: TGCAGTGCTGAACGGGGGGGCTTTTATACGCAGTATTTT

v_call: TRBV10-3
j_call: TRBJ2-5
clone_size: .
d_call: .
cdr3_aa: CAISETSATRGTQYF
cdr3_nt: TGTGCCATCAGTGAGACATCCGCGACTAGAGGGACCCAGTACTTC

v_call: TRBV27
j_call: TRBJ1-6
clone_size: few
d_call: .
cdr3_aa: CASSPWTDQNSPLHF
cdr3_nt: TGTGCCAGCAGTCCCTGGACTGATCAGAATTCACCCCTCCACTTT

v_call: TRBV7-9
j_call: TRBJ2-5
clone_size: .
d_call: .
cdr3_aa: CASSSGRLRDF
cdr3_nt: TGTGCCAGCAGCTCCGGGAGATTGAGGGACTTC

v_call: TRBV5-1
j_call: TRBJ2-3
clone_size: many
d_call: .
cdr3_aa: CASSLVRQALLNTQYF
cdr3_nt: TGCGCCAGCAGCTTGGTACGGCAGGCGCTTCTGAATACGCAGTATTTT

v_call: TRBV7-2
j_call: TRBJ2-2
clone_size: .
d_call: TRBD1
cdr3_aa: CASRSGGIGELFF
cdr3_nt: TGTGCCAGCAGGTCAGGGGGTATCGGGGAGCTGTTTTTT

v_call: TRBV5-1
j_call: TRBJ1-6
clone_size: few
d_call: .
cdr3_aa: CASSLLQDNSPLHF
cdr3_nt: TGCGCCAGCAGTCTTCTTCAAGATAATTCACCCCTCCACTTT

v_call: TRBV18
j_call: TRBJ2-1
clone_size: .
d_call: .
cdr3_aa: CASSPTRQYNEQFF
cdr3_nt: TGTGCCAGCTCACCGACTAGACAGTACAATGAGCAGTTCTTC

v_call: TRBV20-1
j_call: TRBJ2-1
clone_size: few
d_call: TRBD2
cdr3_aa: CSGKTSVPLNEQFF
cdr3_nt: TGCAGTGGCAAGACTAGCGTCCCCCTCAATGAGCAGTTCTTC

v_call: TRBV11-2
j_call: TRBJ2-1
clone_size: few
d_call: .
cdr3_aa: CASSSNGLGRRNEQFF
cdr3_nt: TGTGCCAGCAGCTCCAACGGACTGGGCAGGAGGAATGAGCAGTTCTTC

v_call: TRBV3-1
j_call: TRBJ2-1
clone_size: many
d_call: TRBD2
cdr3_aa: CASSQVRRTRRDLPHEQFF
cdr3_nt: TGTGCCAGCAGCCAAGTAAGGAGGACTAGACGAGACCTACCCCATGAGCAGTTCTTC

v_call: TRBV12-3/TRBV12-4
j_call: TRBJ1-6
clone_size: .
d_call: TRBD1
cdr3_aa: CASSFGGQNNSPLHF
cdr3_nt: TGTGCCAGCAGTTTTGGGGGACAGAATAATTCACCCCTCCACTTT

v_call: TRBV12-3/TRBV12-4
j_call: TRBJ2-7
clone_size: many
d_call: .
cdr3_aa: CASSDAGAELYEQYF
cdr3_nt: TGTGCCAGCAGTGACGCGGGGGCCGAGCTCTACGAGCAGTACTTC

v_call: TRBV6-5
j_call: TRBJ1-2
clone_size: .
d_call: TRBD1
cdr3_aa: CASTQGGGYTF
cdr3_nt: TGTGCCAGCACACAGGGGGGTGGCTACACCTTC

v_call: TRBV9
j_call: TRBJ1-1
clone_size: .
d_call: .
cdr3_aa: CASSAEGYTEAFF
cdr3_nt: TGTGCCAGCAGCGCCGAGGGATACACTGAAGCTTTCTTT

v_call: TRBV12-3/TRBV12-4
j_call: TRBJ1-2
clone_size: .
d_call: .
cdr3_aa: CASSYTARPVGGYTF
cdr3_nt: TGTGCCAGCAGTTATACCGCAAGGCCTGTGGGGGGCTACACCTTC

v_call: TRBV20-1
j_call: TRBJ2-3
clone_size: few
d_call: .
cdr3_aa: CSAPGAADTQYF
cdr3_nt: TGCAGTGCTCCCGGGGCGGCAGATACGCAGTATTTT

v_call: TRBV5-8
j_call: TRBJ2-7
clone_size: .
d_call: TRBD1
cdr3_aa: CASRYLGQGAREQYF
cdr3_nt: TGTGCCAGCAGGTACCTGGGACAGGGGGCGCGGGAGCAGTACTTC

v_call: TRBV6-2/TRBV6-3
j_call: TRBJ2-1
clone_size: .
d_call: TRBD2
cdr3_aa: CASSYPSGSDVRVTEQFF
cdr3_nt: TGTGCCAGCAGTTACCCTAGCGGGAGTGATGTAAGGGTCACCGAGCAGTTCTTC

v_call: TRBV5-1
j_call: TRBJ2-1
clone_size: .
d_call: .
cdr3_aa: CASSLGVGTLRVYEQFF
cdr3_nt: TGCGCCAGCAGCTTGGGGGTTGGGACCCTAAGAGTCTATGAGCAGTTCTTC

v_call: TRBV2
j_call: TRBJ2-7
clone_size: .
d_call: TRBD2
cdr3_aa: CASSVTSGSHEQYF
cdr3_nt: TGTGCCAGCAGTGTAACTAGCGGGAGCCACGAGCAGTACTTC

v_call: TRBV5-4
j_call: TRBJ2-1
clone_size: .
d_call: .
cdr3_aa: CASTPGRSSYNEQFF
cdr3_nt: TGTGCCAGCACCCCCGGGCGTAGCTCCTACAATGAGCAGTTCTTC

v_call: TRBV5-5
j_call: TRBJ2-7
clone_size: few
d_call: .
cdr3_aa: CASSLNGIGGYEQYF
cdr3_nt: TGTGCCAGCAGCTTGAACGGAATCGGGGGATACGAGCAGTACTTC

v_call: TRBV7-8
j_call: TRBJ2-2
clone_size: few
d_call: .
cdr3_aa: CASSLSIGELFF
cdr3_nt: TGTGCCAGCAGCTTATCTATCGGGGAGCTGTTTTTT

v_call: TRBV6-5
j_call: TRBJ1-1
clone_size: .
d_call: TRBD1
cdr3_aa: CASSSPGGNTEAFF
cdr3_nt: TGTGCCAGCAGTTCCCCAGGGGGGAACACTGAAGCTTTCTTT

v_call: TRBV12-3/TRBV12-4
j_call: TRBJ2-1
clone_size: .
d_call: .
cdr3_aa: CASSLGVGHEQFF
cdr3_nt: TGTGCCAGCAGTTTAGGGGTAGGCCATGAGCAGTTCTTC

v_call: TRBV6-2/TRBV6-3
j_call: TRBJ2-1
clone_size: .
d_call: TRBD2
cdr3_aa: CASSYSIGRGFIEQFF
cdr3_nt: TGTGCCAGCAGTTACTCGATCGGGAGGGGGTTCATTGAGCAGTTCTTC

v_call: TRBV29-1
j_call: TRBJ1-3
clone_size: many
d_call: .
cdr3_aa: CSVVVRNTIYF
cdr3_nt: TGCAGCGTCGTAGTGAGAAACACCATATATTTT

v_call: TRBV2
j_call: TRBJ2-1
clone_size: .
d_call: TRBD2
cdr3_aa: CASRGNTGTSGRGEQFF
cdr3_nt: TGTGCCAGCAGGGGCAACACCGGGACTAGCGGGAGGGGTGAGCAGTTCTTC

v_call: TRBV12-3/TRBV12-4
j_call: TRBJ2-3
clone_size: few
d_call: .
cdr3_aa: CASSSWRDADTQYF
cdr3_nt: TGTGCCAGCAGTTCTTGGAGGGACGCAGATACGCAGTATTTT

v_call: TRBV3-1
j_call: TRBJ1-2
clone_size: few
d_call: .
cdr3_aa: CASSQDRLDYGYTF
cdr3_nt: TGTGCCAGCAGCCAAGACAGATTAGACTATGGCTACACCTTC

v_call: TRBV2
j_call: TRBJ2-3
clone_size: few
d_call: TRBD1
cdr3_aa: CASRRDRGSLDTQYF
cdr3_nt: TGTGCCAGCCGCCGGGACAGGGGTTCTCTCGATACGCAGTATTTT

v_call: TRBV12-3/TRBV12-4
j_call: TRBJ1-1
clone_size: .
d_call: .
cdr3_aa: CASSFNRVNTEAFF
cdr3_nt: TGTGCCAGCAGTTTCAACAGGGTAAACACTGAAGCTTTCTTT

v_call: TRBV5-5
j_call: TRBJ1-2
clone_size: few
d_call: .
cdr3_aa: CASSLVTEYGYTF
cdr3_nt: TGTGCCAGCAGCTTGGTTACCGAGTATGGCTACACCTTC

v_call: TRBV24-1
j_call: TRBJ2-2
clone_size: .
d_call: .
cdr3_aa: CATSDPGPGELFF
cdr3_nt: TGTGCCACCAGTGACCCAGGTCCCGGGGAGCTGTTTTTT

v_call: TRBV6-1
j_call: TRBJ2-6
clone_size: .
d_call: TRBD2
cdr3_aa: CASKGAGGPGANVLTF
cdr3_nt: TGTGCCAGCAAAGGAGCGGGAGGGCCTGGGGCCAACGTCCTGACTTTC

v_call: TRBV20-1
j_call: TRBJ2-5
clone_size: .
d_call: TRBD2
cdr3_aa: CSAQRLAGEQETQYF
cdr3_nt: TGCAGTGCTCAAAGACTAGCGGGGGAGCAAGAGACCCAGTACTTC

v_call: TRBV9
j_call: TRBJ2-7
clone_size: .
d_call: TRBD2
cdr3_aa: CASSSHSGRSCEQYF
cdr3_nt: TGTGCCAGCAGCTCACATAGCGGGAGGTCTTGCGAGCAGTACTTC

v_call: TRBV11-2
j_call: TRBJ2-7
clone_size: few
d_call: .
cdr3_aa: CASRSPGRARGNEQYF
cdr3_nt: TGTGCCAGCAGATCCCCGGGCCGGGCGCGGGGCAACGAGCAGTACTTC

v_call: TRBV5-1
j_call: TRBJ2-1
clone_size: few
d_call: TRBD1
cdr3_aa: CASSLQGPQNEQFF
cdr3_nt: TGCGCCAGCAGCTTACAGGGGCCGCAAAATGAGCAGTTCTTC

v_call: TRBV5-1
j_call: TRBJ2-1
clone_size: .
d_call: .
cdr3_aa: CASSLEIGGISYNEQFF
cdr3_nt: TGCGCCAGCAGCTTGGAAATAGGCGGGATATCCTACAATGAGCAGTTCTTC

v_call: TRBV20-1
j_call: TRBJ1-5
clone_size: .
d_call: TRBD1
cdr3_aa: CSATRTGGPRGNQPQHF
cdr3_nt: TGCAGTGCTACACGGACAGGGGGCCCCCGCGGCAATCAGCCCCAGCATTTT

v_call: TRBV5-1
j_call: TRBJ2-3
clone_size: once
d_call: .
cdr3_aa: CASSNRQPTSTDTQYF
cdr3_nt: TGCGCCAGCTCAAACCGACAGCCTACTAGCACAGATACGCAGTATTTT

v_call: TRBV7-8
j_call: TRBJ2-7
clone_size: .
d_call: .
cdr3_aa: CASSLRGNYEQYF
cdr3_nt: TGTGCCAGCAGCTTACGAGGGAACTACGAGCAGTACTTC

v_call: TRBV29-1
j_call: TRBJ2-7
clone_size: few
d_call: TRBD1
cdr3_aa: CSVARGSGEQYF
cdr3_nt: TGCAGCGTTGCCAGGGGGAGTGGGGAGCAGTACTTC